What follows is one TCR beta chain and its context. Its antigen is still unknown. Here immunoSEQ multiplex PCR was the method, and the copy in TCRdb shows in-frame clones only, minus some. The sample holds approximately 200,000 clones; 80% to 95% are singletons and the top ten take around 3.5%. The CDR3 length is 12 residues. V was clipped by 3 bases and J by 3 bases, with 5 bases between them. Germline assignment: CDR1 SNHLY and CDR2 FYNNEI. The sample is drawn from a study of T cell responses to AZD1222 COVID-19 vaccine. Findings and limits, study-wide: Spike-specific TCRs gained breadth and depth after people received two AZD1222 doses. Only after the peak T cell response were repertoires sampled.

This specimen consisted of peripheral blood, obtained 28 days after the second AZD1222 dose. The rearrangement uses TRBV2 and TRBJ1-2; unclear D gene. This receptor was taken from an adult who received the AZD1222 COVID-19 vaccine. The CDR3 DNA is TGTGCCAGCAGTGACACGTACTATGGCTACACCTTC. Amino acids: CASSDTYYGYTF.